Following are 24 T cell receptor beta chains from one sample sequenced in a study of cytotoxic CD8 clonotypes in ibrutinib-treated CLL. The assay was immunoSEQ multiplex PCR, and TCRdb's table has in-frame clones only and misses some. Of some 200,000 clones detected, roughly 79% appear once; the ten largest clones hold 10% to 12%. The input for sequencing was PBMCs, taken after 12 months of ibrutinib treatment. These receptors were taken from a human donor with chronic lymphocytic leukemia.

The J gene is TRBJ2-7, the V gene TRBV30; the D gene could be TRBD1 or TRBD2 (5 bases each). Trimming removed 2 bases at V and 7 bases at J, with 15 bases between. The CDR3 extends over 13 amino acids. Germline CDR1 and CDR2: GTSNPN and SVGIG (reference sequence). The CDR3 sequence: CAWSLQGTGEQYF. For the CDR3, the DNA is TGTGCCTGGAGTCTTCAGGGAACGGGGGAGCAGTACTTC. Full variable domain (outside the CDR3, taken from reference TRBV30 and TRBJ2-7): SQTIHQWPATLVQPVGSPLSLECTVEGTSNPNLYWYRQAAGRGLQLLFYSVGIGQISSEVPQNLSASRPQDRQFILSSKKLLLSDSGFYLCAWSLQGTGEQYFGPGTRLTVT.

V and J are TRBV5-1 and TRBJ2-3, with TRBD1 matching 8 bases. In germline, CDR1 is SGHRS, CDR2 YFSETQ. Trimming took 4 bases from V and 2 from J; bases not matched to a gene: 12. The length of the CDR3 is 17 residues. The CDR3 loop is CASSTRSGTGTTDTQYF. The CDR3 coding sequence is TGCGCCAGCAGCACCCGATCCGGGACAGGAACCACAGATACGCAGTATTTT. Filled out from reference TRBV5-1 and TRBJ2-3, the complete variable domain reads KAGVTQTPRYLIKTRGQQVTLSCSPISGHRSVSWYQQTPGQGLQFLFEYFSETQRNKGNFPGRFSGRQFSNSRSEMNVSTLELGDSALYLCASSTRSGTGTTDTQYFGPGTRLTVL.

This rearrangement joins TRBV6-6 to TRBJ2-7, with D possibly being TRBD2 (5 bases). The germline CDR1 and CDR2 sequences are MNHNY and SVGAGI (reference sequence). V lost 8 bases, J lost 12 bases, and 17 bases lay in between. The CDR3 has 11 amino acids. This CDR3 reads CASEGDLVLYF. Here the CDR3 DNA reads TGTGCCAGCGAGGGTGACCTAGTCCTGTACTTC.

This clone was picked up a small number of times. This chain uses TRBV6-1 with TRBJ1-5; D gene unclear. This CDR3 spans 13 amino acids. Germline CDR1 reads MNHNS; CDR2 reads SASEGT. V lost 7 bases to trimming and J lost 0 bases, with 7 bases between them. CDR3 DNA sequence: TGTGCCAGCATGTCTCATAGCAATCAGCCCCAGCATTTT. It codes for CASMSHSNQPQHF.

This chain links TRBV7-3 with TRBJ2-7; D possibly corresponds to TRBD2 (7 bases). The CDR3 sequence is 13 residues long. Germline V gene data show CDR1 as SGHTA and CDR2 as FQGTGA. Trimming took off 2 bases at V and 6 bases at J, with 11 bases between the two ends. As DNA, the CDR3 is TGTGCCAGCAGCTTAGGCGGGGGCGCCGAGCAGTACTTC. Amino acids: CASSLGGGAEQYF.

This clone was recorded only once. V usage is TRBV7-9 and J usage is TRBJ1-1; 7 nucleotides agree with TRBD1. Germline V CDR1 and CDR2: SEHNR, FQNEAQ (reference sequence). CDR3 length: 12 residues. The V segment lost 8 bases and the J segment 8 bases; nucleotides outside the gene matches: 8. CDR3 nucleotides: TGTGCCAGCGAAGGGGGCTTGAGGGAAGCTTTCTTT. Amino acids: CASEGGLREAFF.

The rearrangement links TRBV11-2 to TRBJ1-4; D is possibly TRBD1 (5 bases). This CDR3 has 13 residues. The germline gives CDR1 SGHAT, CDR2 FQNNGV. V lost 8 bases and J lost 2, with 9 bases in between. CDR3 DNA sequence: TGTGCCAGCTTGGGGGGGACTAATGAAAAACTGTTTTTT. Protein: CASLGGTNEKLFF.

The V call is TRBV11-2, the J call TRBJ1-1, with 8 bases that match TRBD1. With 1 base clipped from V and 6 bases from J, the junction kept 7 bases outside the gene matches. Germline CDR1 and CDR2: SGHAT and FQNNGV. The CDR3 is 15 amino acids. In DNA form, the CDR3 reads TGTGCCAGCAGCTTAGTTGGCAGGGGGCGACCTGAAGCTTTCTTT. Translated: CASSLVGRGRPEAFF.

In this sample, this clone turned up once. An end of the junction does not agree with germline; a read error may underlie this. This chain links TRBV7-7 with TRBJ2-7, with TRBD1 identical over 10 bases. The germline V gene encodes CDR1 SSHAT and CDR2 FNYEAQ (reference sequence). There are 15 residues in the CDR3. The CDR3 sequence: CASSLDRGLSYEQYF. The CDR3, as DNA: TGTGCTAGCAGCTTAGACAGGGGGCTCTCCTACGAGCAGTACTTC.

J is TRBJ2-3 and V is TRBV6-6; TRBD2 is a possible D gene (5 bases). Looked up from germline, CDR1 is MNHNY and CDR2 is SVGAGI (reference sequence). Trimming stripped 6 bases from V and 4 bases from J, with 11 bases between. This CDR3 region has 13 residues. The CDR3 nucleotides are TGTGCCAGCAGGACAACTAGTCCAGATACGCAGTATTTT. The encoded protein is CASRTTSPDTQYF.

The CDR3 loop is CASSPLIYEQYF. The CDR3 nucleotides are TGTGCCAGCAGCCCACTAATCTACGAGCAGTACTTC. V gene TRBV2 combines with J gene TRBJ2-7; D remains ambiguous. V shed 6 bases and J shed 3 bases, with 9 bases lying between them. CDR1 and CDR2 (germline): SNHLY, FYNNEI. This CDR3 has 12 amino acids.

This sequence joins TRBV27 and TRBJ2-2; possibly TRBD1 for D (6 bases). Germline lookup yields CDR1 MNHEY and CDR2 SMNVEV (reference sequence). Trimming left V 3 bases short and J 6 bases short, with 14 bases between. CDR3 size: 15 residues. This chain's CDR3 is CASSFAGQSSGELFF. As DNA, the CDR3 is TGTGCCAGCAGTTTTGCCGGACAGTCCTCCGGGGAGCTGTTTTTT.

This chain links TRBV30 with TRBJ1-1; tentatively, D is TRBD1 (6 bases). This CDR3 spans 14 amino acids. Germline CDR1 and CDR2: GTSNPN and SVGIG (reference sequence). Between the trimmed V and J ends, which lost 0 bases and 6 bases, there was a span of 14 bases. The CDR3 loop is CAWSVGTWPAEAFF. The CDR3 DNA follows: TGTGCCTGGAGTGTTGGGACATGGCCAGCTGAAGCTTTCTTT.

J is TRBJ1-2 and V is TRBV13; D possibly corresponds to TRBD1 (5 bases). The CDR3 runs to 13 residues. Per the germline V gene, CDR1 is PRHDT and CDR2 is FYEKMQ (reference sequence). Trimming removed 6 bases at V and 5 bases at J, with 13 bases between. CDR3 region: CASRYRLGYGYTF. In DNA, the CDR3 is TGTGCCAGCAGGTACAGGTTAGGGTATGGCTACACCTTC. The variable domain in full, with the rest retrieved from reference TRBV13 and TRBJ1-2, is AAGVIQSPRHLIKEKRETATLKCYPIPRHDTVYWYQQGPGQDPQFLISFYEKMQSDKGSIPDRFSAQQFSDYHSELNMSSLELGDSALYFCASRYRLGYGYTFGSGTRLTVV.

The chain joins TRBV18 to TRBJ1-6; 9 nucleotides align to TRBD1. V dropped 3 bases and J dropped 8; count of bases not matched to a gene: 5. This CDR3 is built from 15 residues. In germline, CDR1 is KGHSH, CDR2 LQKENI. The CDR3 region has the DNA TGTGCCAGCTCACCGTCGACAGGGGGTGATTCACCCCTCCACTTT. Translation gives CASSPSTGGDSPLHF.

This clone was seen a single time. The V gene is TRBV6-1, the J gene TRBJ1-2, with a possible D match to TRBD1 (5 bases). V was shortened by 8 bases and J by 3 bases, with 13 bases between the two germline ends. CDR3 size: 13 residues. CDR1 MNHNS and CDR2 SASEGT come from the germline V gene. DNA of the CDR3: TGTGCCAGCCAGGGTTATCTGGACTATGGCTACACCTTC. It codes for CASQGYLDYGYTF.

This chain connects TRBV5-1 to TRBJ2-5; 14 positions agree with TRBD2. The CDR3 loop spans 17 amino acids. V was pared by 4 bases and J by 4 bases, with 9 bases of the junction left unmatched. The V gene's germline CDR1 is SGHRS and CDR2 YFSETQ. The CDR3 is CASSPRTSGRLRETQYF. CDR3 DNA: TGCGCCAGCAGCCCACGGACTAGCGGGAGGTTAAGAGAGACCCAGTACTTC.

V gene TRBV7-3 combines with J gene TRBJ1-2; 8 bases fit TRBD1. CDR1 and CDR2 (germline): SGHTA, FQGTGA. J lost 6 bases, V lost 5 bases, and 11 bases had no gene match. There are 15 residues in the CDR3. Here the CDR3 DNA reads TGTGCCAGCAGCCCCCCGGGACAGGCCCCCGATGGCTACACCTTC. This sequence encodes CASSPPGQAPDGYTF.

The chain uses TRBV28 and TRBJ2-1; the match to TRBD1 covers 7 bases. With V trimmed by 6 bases and J by 8 bases, 7 bases remained unmatched. The CDR3 sequence is 13 residues long. Germline V gene data show CDR1 as MDHEN and CDR2 as SYDVKM. The CDR3 reads CASSPQGTDEQFF. Written as DNA, the CDR3 is TGTGCCAGCAGCCCTCAGGGGACAGATGAGCAGTTCTTC.

This clone was observed a handful of times. This chain joins TRBV7-9 and TRBJ1-2; D possibly corresponds to TRBD1 (6 bases). This CDR3 spans 13 amino acids. Germline V CDR1 and CDR2: SEHNR, FQNEAQ (reference sequence). V lost 1 base to trimming and J lost 9 bases, with 12 bases between them. The CDR3 DNA is TGTGCCAGCAGCTTAGACAGGGTCAAAAGCTACACCTTC. Translated, it gives CASSLDRVKSYTF. Combining the CDR3 with reference TRBV7-9 and TRBJ1-2 gives the whole variable domain DTGVSQNPRHKITKRGQNVTFRCDPISEHNRLYWYRQTLGQGPEFLTYFQNEAQLEKSRLLSDRFSAERPKGSFSTLEIQRTEQGDSAMYLCASSLDRVKSYTFGSGTRLTVV.

V is TRBV28 and J is TRBJ2-7; the D is unclear. Trimming took 3 bases from V and 2 from J, leaving 11 bases between them. Germline-derived CDR1 and CDR2 are MDHEN and SYDVKM. This CDR3 contains 14 residues. The CDR3, as DNA: TGTGCCAGCAGTTTTGAACGGGCTACCTACGAGCAGTACTTC. This encodes CASSFERATYEQYF. The whole variable domain, remainder taken from reference TRBV28 and TRBJ2-7, is DVKVTQSSRYLVKRTGEKVFLECVQDMDHENMFWYRQDPGLGLRLIYFSYDVKMKEKGDIPEGYSVSREKKERFSLILESASTNQTSMYLCASSFERATYEQYFGPGTRLTVT.

In DNA form, the CDR3 reads TGTGCCAGCAGTACCCCTCCAGATACGCAGTATTTT. It encodes CASSTPPDTQYF. V and J are TRBV7-2 and TRBJ2-3; D ambiguous. Germline CDR1 reads SGHTA; CDR2 reads FQGNSA. V was trimmed by 6 bases and J by 4 bases, leaving 8 bases between them. The CDR3 has 12 residues. The complete variable domain, with remaining parts taken from reference TRBV7-2 and TRBJ2-3, reads GAGVSQSPSNKVTEKGKDVELRCDPISGHTALYWYRQSLGQGLEFLIYFQGNSAPDKSGLPSDRFSAERTGGSVSTLTIQRTQQEDSAVYLCASSTPPDTQYFGPGTRLTVL.

CDR3 protein: CASSYSTSGGREQYF. The CDR3 DNA follows: TGTGCCAGCAGTTACTCGACATCCGGGGGGCGAGAGCAGTACTTC. The chain uses TRBV6-5 and TRBJ2-7, with a tentative D call TRBD2 (7 bases). The germline CDR1 and CDR2 sequences are MNHEY and SVGAGI. The germline V and J ends were trimmed by 0 bases and 7 bases, with 16 bases remaining between them. The CDR3 is 15 residues long.

The chain has TRBV5-6 and TRBJ2-1; the D is unclear. V was trimmed by 4 bases and J by 0 bases, leaving 8 bases between them. The CDR3 has 14 residues. In germline, CDR1 is SGHDT, CDR2 YYEEEE. The CDR3 loop reads CASSLLSSYNEQFF. DNA for the CDR3: TGTGCCAGCAGCCTCCTGAGCTCCTACAATGAGCAGTTCTTC. The entire variable domain, with the rest obtained from reference TRBV5-6 and TRBJ2-1, is as follows: DAGVTQSPTHLIKTRGQQVTLRCSPKSGHDTVSWYQQALGQGPQFIFQYYEEEERQRGNFPDRFSGHQFPNYSSELNVNALLLGDSALYLCASSLLSSYNEQFFGPGTRLTVL.